This TCR beta chain was sequenced during a study of response to subunit inactivated influenza vaccine. Overall study results and limits: Few new T cells, the authors suggested, are recruited by each seasonal influenza vaccination.

TCRdb passed the RT-PCR reads through MiXCR, listing each CDR3 protein once. The table shows a few hundred thousand distinct CDR3 sequences, with 20% to 25% occurring only once. As regards this clonotype: Its antigen is as yet unknown.

In germline, CDR1 is DFQATT, CDR2 SNEGSKA (reference sequence). The junction had 4 bases not matched to a gene; V was cut back by 6 bases and J by 9 bases. This CDR3 has 10 amino acids. Material: PBMCs from blood, obtained roughly 20 months after vaccination. The rearrangement joins TRBV20-1 to TRBJ2-7; TRBD1 matches 8 bases. The origin of this receptor is a man in his fifties or sixties who received an inactivated influenza vaccine. The CDR3 loop reads CSATDRGQYF. DNA of the CDR3: TGCAGTGCGACTGACAGGGGGCAGTACTTC.